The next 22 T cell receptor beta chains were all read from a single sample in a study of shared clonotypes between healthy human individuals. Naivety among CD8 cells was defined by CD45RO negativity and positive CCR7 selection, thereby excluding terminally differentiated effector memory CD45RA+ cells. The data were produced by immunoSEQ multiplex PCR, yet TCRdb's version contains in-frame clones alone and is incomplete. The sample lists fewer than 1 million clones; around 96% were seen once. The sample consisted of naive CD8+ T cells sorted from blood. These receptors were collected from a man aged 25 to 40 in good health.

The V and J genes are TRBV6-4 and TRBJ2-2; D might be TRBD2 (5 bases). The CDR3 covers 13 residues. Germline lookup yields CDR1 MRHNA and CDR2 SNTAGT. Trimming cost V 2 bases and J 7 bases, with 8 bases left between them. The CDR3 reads CASSDLAVGELFF. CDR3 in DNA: TGTGCCAGCAGTGACCTAGCTGTCGGGGAGCTGTTTTTT.

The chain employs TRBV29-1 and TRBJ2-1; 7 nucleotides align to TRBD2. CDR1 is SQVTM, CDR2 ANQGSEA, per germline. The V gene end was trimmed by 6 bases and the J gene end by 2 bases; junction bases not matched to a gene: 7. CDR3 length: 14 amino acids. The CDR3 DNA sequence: TGCAGCGTCCGAAGGGCGGGGGCCTACAATGAGCAGTTCTTC. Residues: CSVRRAGAYNEQFF.

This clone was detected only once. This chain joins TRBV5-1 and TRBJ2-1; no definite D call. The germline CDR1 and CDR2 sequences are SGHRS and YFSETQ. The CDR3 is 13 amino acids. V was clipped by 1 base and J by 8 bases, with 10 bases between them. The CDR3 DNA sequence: TGCGCCAGCAGCTTGAACGGTCCCGATGAGCAGTTCTTC. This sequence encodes CASSLNGPDEQFF.

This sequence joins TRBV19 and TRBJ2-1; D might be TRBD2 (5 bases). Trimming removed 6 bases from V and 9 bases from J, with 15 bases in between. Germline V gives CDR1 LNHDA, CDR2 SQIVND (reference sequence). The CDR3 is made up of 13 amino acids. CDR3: CASREVGEFEQFF. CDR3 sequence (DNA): TGTGCCAGTAGGGAAGTGGGAGAATTTGAGCAGTTCTTC.

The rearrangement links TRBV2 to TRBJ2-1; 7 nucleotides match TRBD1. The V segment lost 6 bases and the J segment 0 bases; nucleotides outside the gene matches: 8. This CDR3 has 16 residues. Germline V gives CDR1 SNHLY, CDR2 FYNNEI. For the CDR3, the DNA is TGTGCCAGCAGCCAGAGACAGGGATACTCCTACAATGAGCAGTTCTTC. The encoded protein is CASSQRQGYSYNEQFF.

Here the CDR3 reads CASSPGLAGLDTQYF. CDR3 bases: TGTGCCAGCAGCCCAGGACTAGCGGGATTAGATACGCAGTATTTT. The chain carries TRBV9 and TRBJ2-3; 12 nucleotides align to TRBD2. V dropped 4 bases and J dropped 5; count of bases not matched to a gene: 5. This CDR3 has 15 residues. Germline-derived CDR1 and CDR2 are SGDLS and YYNGEE.

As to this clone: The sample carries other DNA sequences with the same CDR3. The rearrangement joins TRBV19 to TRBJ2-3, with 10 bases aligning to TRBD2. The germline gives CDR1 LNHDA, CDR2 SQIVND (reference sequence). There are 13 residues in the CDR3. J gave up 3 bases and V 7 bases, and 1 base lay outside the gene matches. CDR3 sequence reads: CASNSGRTDTQYF. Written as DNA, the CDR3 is TGTGCCAGTAATAGCGGGAGGACAGATACGCAGTATTTT.

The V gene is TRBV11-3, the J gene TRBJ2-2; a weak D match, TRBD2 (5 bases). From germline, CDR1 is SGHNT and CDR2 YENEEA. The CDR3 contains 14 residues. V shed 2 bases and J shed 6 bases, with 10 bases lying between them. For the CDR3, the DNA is TGTGCCAGCAGCTTATTGGGAGCGTCCGGGGAGCTGTTTTTT. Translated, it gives CASSLLGASGELFF.

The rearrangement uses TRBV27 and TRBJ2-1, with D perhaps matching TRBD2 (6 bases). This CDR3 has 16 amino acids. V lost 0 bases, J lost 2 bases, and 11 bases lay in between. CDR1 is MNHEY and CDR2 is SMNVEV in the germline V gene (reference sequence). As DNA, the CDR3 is TGTGCCAGCAGTTTATCGGCGGGACGGACCTACAATGAGCAGTTCTTC. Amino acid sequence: CASSLSAGRTYNEQFF.

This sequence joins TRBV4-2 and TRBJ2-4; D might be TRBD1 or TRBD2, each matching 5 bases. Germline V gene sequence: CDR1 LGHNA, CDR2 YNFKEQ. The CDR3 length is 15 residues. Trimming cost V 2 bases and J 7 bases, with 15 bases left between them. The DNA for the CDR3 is TGTGCCAGCAGCCAACAGAGGGGATTGAGGAACATTCAGTACTTC. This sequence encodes CASSQQRGLRNIQYF.

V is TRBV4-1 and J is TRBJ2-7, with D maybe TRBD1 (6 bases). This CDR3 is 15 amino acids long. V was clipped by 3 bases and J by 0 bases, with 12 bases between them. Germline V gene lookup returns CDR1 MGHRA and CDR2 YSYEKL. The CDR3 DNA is TGCGCCAGCAGCCAGCGCAGGGGATACTCCTACGAGCAGTACTTC. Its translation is CASSQRRGYSYEQYF.

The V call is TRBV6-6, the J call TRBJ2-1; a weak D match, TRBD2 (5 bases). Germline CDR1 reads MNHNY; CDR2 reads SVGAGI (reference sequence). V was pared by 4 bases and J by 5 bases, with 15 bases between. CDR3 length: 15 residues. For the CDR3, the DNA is TGTGCCAGCAGTTTCTCTAGCCGGTACGACAATGAGCAGTTCTTC. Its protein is CASSFSSRYDNEQFF.

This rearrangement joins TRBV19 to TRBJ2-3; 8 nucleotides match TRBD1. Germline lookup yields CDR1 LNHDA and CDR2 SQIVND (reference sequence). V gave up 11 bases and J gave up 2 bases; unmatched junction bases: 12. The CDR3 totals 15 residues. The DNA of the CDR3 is TGTGCCGTGGGGGGACAGGCGATTCCCACAGATACGCAGTATTTT. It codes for CAVGGQAIPTDTQYF.

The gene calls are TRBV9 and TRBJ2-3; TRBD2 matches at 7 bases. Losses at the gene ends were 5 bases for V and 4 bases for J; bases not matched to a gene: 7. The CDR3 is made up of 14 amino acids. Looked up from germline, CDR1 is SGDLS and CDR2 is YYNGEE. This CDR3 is CASSRSGGADTQYF. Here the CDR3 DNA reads TGTGCCAGCAGTCGCTCGGGAGGCGCAGATACGCAGTATTTT.

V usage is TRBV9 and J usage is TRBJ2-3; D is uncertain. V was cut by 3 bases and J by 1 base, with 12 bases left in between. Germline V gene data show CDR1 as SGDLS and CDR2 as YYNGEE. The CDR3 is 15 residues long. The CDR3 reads CASSAPRMGTDTQYF. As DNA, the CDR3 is TGTGCCAGCAGCGCTCCACGGATGGGCACAGATACGCAGTATTTT.

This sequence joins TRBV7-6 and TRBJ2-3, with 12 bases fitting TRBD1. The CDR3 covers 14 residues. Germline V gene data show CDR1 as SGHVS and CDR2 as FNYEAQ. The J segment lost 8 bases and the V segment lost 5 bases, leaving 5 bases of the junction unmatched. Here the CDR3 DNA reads TGTGCCAGCAGCAACCGGGACAGGGGGCCTACGCAGTATTTT. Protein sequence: CASSNRDRGPTQYF.

The CDR3 loop is CASSPVDGTEAFF. The DNA of the CDR3 is TGTGCCAGCAGCCCGGTAGACGGCACTGAAGCTTTCTTT. The V call is TRBV6-5, the J call TRBJ1-1; D is undetermined. Deletions cut 6 bases from V and 4 bases from J, with 12 bases between. CDR1 is MNHEY and CDR2 is SVGAGI in the germline V gene. CDR3 size: 13 residues.

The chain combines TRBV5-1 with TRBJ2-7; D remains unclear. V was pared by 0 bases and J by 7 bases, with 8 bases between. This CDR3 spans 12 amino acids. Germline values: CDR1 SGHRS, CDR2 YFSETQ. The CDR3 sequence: CASSLVGREQYF. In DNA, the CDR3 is TGCGCCAGCAGCTTGGTTGGTCGGGAGCAGTACTTC.

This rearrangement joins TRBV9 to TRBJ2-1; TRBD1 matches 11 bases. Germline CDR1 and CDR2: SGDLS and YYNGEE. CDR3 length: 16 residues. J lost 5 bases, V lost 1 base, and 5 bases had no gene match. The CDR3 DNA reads TGTGCCAGCAGCGTACCCGGACAGGGGGCCAACAATGAGCAGTTCTTC. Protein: CASSVPGQGANNEQFF.

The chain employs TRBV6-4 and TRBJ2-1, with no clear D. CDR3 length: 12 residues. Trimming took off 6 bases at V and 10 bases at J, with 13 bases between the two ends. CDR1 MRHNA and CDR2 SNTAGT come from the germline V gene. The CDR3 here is CASSDGVLEQFF. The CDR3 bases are TGTGCCAGCAGCGACGGCGTTTTGGAGCAGTTCTTC.

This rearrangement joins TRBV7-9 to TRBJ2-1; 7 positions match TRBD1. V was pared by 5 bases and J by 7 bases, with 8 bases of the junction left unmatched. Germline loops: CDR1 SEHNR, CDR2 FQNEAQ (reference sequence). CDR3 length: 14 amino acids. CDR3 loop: CASSLGQPGNEQFF. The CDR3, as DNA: TGTGCCAGCAGCCTGGGACAGCCCGGGAATGAGCAGTTCTTC.

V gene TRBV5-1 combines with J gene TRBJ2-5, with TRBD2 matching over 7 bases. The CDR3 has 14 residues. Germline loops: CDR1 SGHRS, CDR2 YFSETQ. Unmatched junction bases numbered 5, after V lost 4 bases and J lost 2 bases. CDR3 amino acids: CASSGLVDQETQYF. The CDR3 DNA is TGCGCCAGCAGCGGACTAGTAGATCAAGAGACCCAGTACTTC.